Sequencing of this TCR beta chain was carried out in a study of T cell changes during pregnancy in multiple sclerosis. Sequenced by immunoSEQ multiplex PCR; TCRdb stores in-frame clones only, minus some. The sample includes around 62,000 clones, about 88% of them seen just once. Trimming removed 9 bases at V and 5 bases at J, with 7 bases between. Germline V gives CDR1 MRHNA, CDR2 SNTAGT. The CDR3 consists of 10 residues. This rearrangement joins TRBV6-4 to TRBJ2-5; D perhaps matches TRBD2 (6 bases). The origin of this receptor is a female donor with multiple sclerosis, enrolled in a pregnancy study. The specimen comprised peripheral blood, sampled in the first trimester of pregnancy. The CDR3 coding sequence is TGTGCCAGGGCGGGGGAGACCCAGTACTTC. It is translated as CARAGETQYF.